This T cell receptor beta chain emerged from a study of CD8 T cells in Susac syndrome. Notes on the study in general: The TCR sequencing and HLA analysis in the study involved a relatively small number of individuals, as the study acknowledged.

TCR beta sequencing covered blood CD8+ and CD4+ T cells. The multiple sclerosis control group consisted of treatment-naive patients whose relapsing-remitting disease, which was either stable or active, fulfilled revised McDonald criteria. Bulk CD8+ and CD4+ cells came from magnetic negative isolation; CD8+ TEMRA by FACS. Germline CDR1 is SGHNT and CDR2 is YYREEE (reference sequence). The trim removed 10 bases at V and 0 bases at J, leaving 8 bases unmatched. This CDR3 region has 14 residues. As regards this clonotype: Its antigen remains unknown.

The RNA, 0.5 to 1 ug, was put through reverse transcription using random hexamers. TCRdb reprocessed the immunoSEQ multiplex PCR reads with MiXCR, giving one entry per CDR3 protein. Of about 180,000 distinct CDR3 sequences listed, approximately 95% are singletons. The receptor was derived from a human donor with multiple sclerosis. The V gene is TRBV5-4, the J gene TRBJ2-3; 7 nucleotides match TRBD2. Sequencing used CD4+ T cells from PBMCs. This CDR3 reads CAGGVGVSTDTQYF. For the CDR3, the DNA is TGTGCCGGGGGGGTGGGAGTCAGCACAGATACGCAGTATTTT. Looking up the rest from reference TRBV5-4 and TRBJ2-3 gives the full variable domain: ETGVTQSPTHLIKTRGQQVTLRCSSQSGHNTVSWYQQALGQGPQFIFQYYREEENGRGNFPPRFSGLQFPNYSSELNVNALELDDSALYLCAGGVGVSTDTQYFGPGTRLTVL.